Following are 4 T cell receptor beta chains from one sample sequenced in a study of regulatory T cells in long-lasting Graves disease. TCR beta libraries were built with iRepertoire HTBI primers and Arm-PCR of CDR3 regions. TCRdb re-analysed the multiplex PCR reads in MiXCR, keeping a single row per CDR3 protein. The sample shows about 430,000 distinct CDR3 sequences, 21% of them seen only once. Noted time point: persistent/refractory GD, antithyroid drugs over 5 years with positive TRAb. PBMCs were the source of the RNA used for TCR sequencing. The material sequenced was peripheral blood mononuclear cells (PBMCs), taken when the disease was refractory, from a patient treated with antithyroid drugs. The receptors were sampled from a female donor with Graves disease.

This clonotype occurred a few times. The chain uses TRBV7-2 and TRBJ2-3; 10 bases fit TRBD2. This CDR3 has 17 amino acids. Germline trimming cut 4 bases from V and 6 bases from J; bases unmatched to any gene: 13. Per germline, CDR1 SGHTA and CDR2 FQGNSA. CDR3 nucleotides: TGTGCCAGCAGCTGGAGTAGCGGGAGGAGAAGGGCGGATACGCAGTATTTT. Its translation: CASSWSSGRRRADTQYF.

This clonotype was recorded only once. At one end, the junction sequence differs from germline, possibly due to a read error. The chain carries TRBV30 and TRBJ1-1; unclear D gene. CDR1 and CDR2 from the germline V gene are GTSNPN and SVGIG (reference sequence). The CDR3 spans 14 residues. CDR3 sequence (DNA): TGTGCCTGGAGAGATAACACGGGGAACACTGAAGCTCTCTTT. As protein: CAWRDNTGNTEALF.

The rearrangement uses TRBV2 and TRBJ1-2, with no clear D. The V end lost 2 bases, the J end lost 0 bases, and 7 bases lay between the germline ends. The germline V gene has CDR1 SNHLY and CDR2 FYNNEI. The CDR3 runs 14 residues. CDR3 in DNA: TGTGCCAGCAGTGAATCAACTGCTAACTATGGCTACACCTTC. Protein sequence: CASSESTANYGYTF.

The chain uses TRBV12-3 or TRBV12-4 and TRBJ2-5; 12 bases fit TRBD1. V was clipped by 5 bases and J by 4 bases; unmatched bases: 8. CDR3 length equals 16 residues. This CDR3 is CASSQRDRGQRETQYF. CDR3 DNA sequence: TGTGCCAGCAGTCAGCGGGACAGGGGGCAGCGAGAGACCCAGTACTTC.